The rows below give T cell receptor beta chains drawn from one sample of a study of blood T cells in healthy people across ages. TCRdb used MiXCR to reprocess the 5' RACE reads, holding one entry per CDR3 protein. Of about 1,400,000 distinct CDR3 sequences listed, approximately 59% are singletons. Sequenced material: blood. The receptor set was obtained from a man aged 18 to 29 in good health. Both conserved end residues are part of each CDR3. The D gene is left open where the match is weak. Clone size is not always given. Where it is, it says once, few, many or a class for expanded clones.

>TRBD2|NA|TRBV9|TRBJ2-3
CASSPRLAGVSDTQYF
TGTGCCAGCAGCCCTCGACTAGCGGGGGTGTCAGATACGCAGTATTTT
>TRBD2|once|TRBV9|TRBJ2-3
CASSEPGGLDTQYF
TGTGCCAGCAGCGAACCGGGGGGGTTGGATACGCAGTATTTT
>NA|NA|TRBV10-3|TRBJ1-3
CAIERGDTIYF
TGTGCCATCGAAAGGGGGGACACCATATATTTT
>TRBD2|NA|TRBV7-2|TRBJ2-3
CASSLEGASGGSPDTQYF
TGTGCCAGCAGCTTAGAGGGGGCTAGCGGGGGGTCACCAGATACGCAGTATTTT
>NA|NA|TRBV4-3|TRBJ1-5
CASSQSLGQPQHF
TGCGCCAGCAGCCAATCGTTGGGTCAGCCCCAGCATTTT
>NA|NA|TRBV7-6|TRBJ2-7
CASSLTAEVNFYEQYF
TGTGCCAGCAGCTTAACAGCGGAGGTCAATTTCTACGAGCAGTACTTC
>TRBD1|NA|TRBV20-1|TRBJ2-2
CSARPTGSGELFF
TGCAGTGCTAGACCGACAGGGTCCGGGGAGCTGTTTTTT
>TRBD1|NA|TRBV5-6|TRBJ2-7
CASSQIGDRAYEQYF
TGTGCCAGCAGCCAGATAGGGGACAGGGCCTACGAGCAGTACTTC
>TRBD1|few|TRBV20-1|TRBJ2-7
CSAREGTGGAAYEQYF
TGCAGTGCTAGAGAGGGGACAGGGGGCGCAGCCTACGAGCAGTACTTC
>TRBD1|NA|TRBV5-1|TRBJ2-5
CASSLQGAKETQYF
TGCGCCAGCAGCTTACAGGGGGCAAAAGAGACCCAGTACTTC
>TRBD2|NA|TRBV29-1|TRBJ2-7
CSVMLAGGSYEQYF
TGCAGCGTAATGCTAGCGGGAGGTTCCTACGAGCAGTACTTC
>NA|NA|TRBV11-2|TRBJ2-5
CASSLPRSDNEQYF
TGTGCCAGTAGCTTGCCGAGGAGCGACAATGAGCAGTACTTC
>NA|NA|TRBV7-2|TRBJ2-5
CASRFKGIGDQETQYF
TGTGCCAGCAGATTTAAGGGGATTGGGGACCAAGAGACCCAGTACTTC
>TRBD2|NA|TRBV10-1|TRBJ2-3
CASSESSLAGGSDTQYF
TGCGCCAGCAGTGAGTCGAGTCTAGCGGGAGGGTCAGATACGCAGTATTTT
>NA|NA|TRBV12-3/TRBV12-4|TRBJ1-6
CASSSSVAPAGYNSPLHF
TGTGCCAGCAGTTCATCAGTGGCCCCGGCGGGATATAATTCACCCCTCCACTTT
>NA|once|TRBV3-1|TRBJ2-1
CASSQTRGASYNEQFF
TGTGCCAGCAGCCAAACCCGGGGGGCCTCCTACAATGAGCAGTTCTTC
>NA|NA|TRBV10-3|TRBJ2-4
CATFDPGSKNIQYF
TGTGCCACCTTTGACCCGGGGTCCAAAAACATTCAGTACTTC
>NA|NA|TRBV6-1|TRBJ2-7
CASSLTFWDEQYF
TGTGCCAGCAGTCTGACATTTTGGGACGAGCAGTACTTC
>NA|NA|TRBV10-3|TRBJ1-5
CALRAGPNQPQHF
TGTGCCCTACGCGCCGGACCCAATCAGCCCCAGCATTTT
>NA|NA|TRBV20-1|TRBJ2-1
CSARRNRLEGNEQFF
TGCAGTGCTAGAAGAAACAGGCTGGAGGGCAATGAGCAGTTCTTC
>TRBD1|few|TRBV13|TRBJ1-2
CASSSGTGMLGYTF
TGTGCCAGCAGCTCCGGGACAGGGATGTTGGGCTACACCTTC
>NA|NA|TRBV6-1|TRBJ2-5
CASSEAQGSGETQYF
TGTGCCAGCAGTGAAGCCCAGGGGTCTGGGGAGACCCAGTACTTC
>NA|NA|TRBV7-8|TRBJ2-3
CASKKEGFPTDTQYF
TGTGCCAGCAAGAAGGAAGGGTTCCCCACAGATACGCAGTATTTT
>NA|few|TRBV29-1|TRBJ2-1
CSVRVGEQFF
TGCAGCGTCAGGGTGGGTGAGCAGTTCTTC
>NA|few|TRBV15|TRBJ2-7
CATSRDRDSTYEQYF
TGTGCCACCAGCAGGGACCGGGATTCAACCTACGAGCAGTACTTC
>NA|few|TRBV27|TRBJ2-7
CASSQPNSEQYF
TGTGCCAGCAGTCAACCAAATAGCGAGCAGTACTTC
>NA|few|TRBV4-1|TRBJ2-7
CASSQESGIGYEQYF
TGCGCCAGCAGCCAAGAAAGTGGGATAGGCTACGAGCAGTACTTC